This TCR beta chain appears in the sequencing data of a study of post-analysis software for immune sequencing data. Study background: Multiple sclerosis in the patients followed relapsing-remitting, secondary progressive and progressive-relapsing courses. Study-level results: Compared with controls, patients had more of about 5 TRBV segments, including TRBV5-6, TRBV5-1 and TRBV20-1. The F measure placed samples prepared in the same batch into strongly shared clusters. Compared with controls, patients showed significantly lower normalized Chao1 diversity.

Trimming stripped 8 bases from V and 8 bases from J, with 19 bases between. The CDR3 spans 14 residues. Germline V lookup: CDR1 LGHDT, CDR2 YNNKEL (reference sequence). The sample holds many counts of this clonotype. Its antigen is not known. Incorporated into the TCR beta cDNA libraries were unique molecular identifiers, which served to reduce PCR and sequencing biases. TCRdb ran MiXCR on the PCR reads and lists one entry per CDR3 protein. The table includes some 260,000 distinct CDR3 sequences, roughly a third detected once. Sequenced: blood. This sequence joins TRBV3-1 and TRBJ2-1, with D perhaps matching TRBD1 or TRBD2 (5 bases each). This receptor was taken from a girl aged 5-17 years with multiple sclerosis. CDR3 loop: CASRDTGAKHEQFF. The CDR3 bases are TGTGCCAGCCGGGATACAGGAGCAAAACATGAGCAGTTCTTC.